Below are 14 T cell receptor beta chains sequenced from a single sample in a study of control samples from healthy donors and cancer patients. The data were produced by immunoSEQ multiplex PCR, yet TCRdb's version contains in-frame clones alone and is incomplete. Seen here are about 130,000 clones, roughly 94% observed once, and the top ten hold 14%. Sequencing was carried out using PBMCs. All receptors derive from a man in his 60s with colorectal cancer.

The chain couples TRBV3-1 (or the pseudogene TRBV3-2) to TRBJ2-5; D is uncertain. This CDR3 spans 16 amino acids. Trimming left V 4 bases short and J 7 bases short, with 22 bases between. CDR1 and CDR2 (germline): LGHDT, YNNKEL (reference sequence). CDR3 in DNA: TGTGCCAGCAGCCGGCGCCGTAGGCAGTTAAGATTGACCCAGTACTTC. It is translated as CASSRRRRQLRLTQYF.

The J gene is TRBJ2-1, the V gene TRBV4-2, with a tentative D call TRBD2 (5 bases). Germline values: CDR1 LGHNA, CDR2 YNFKEQ. Trimming left V 4 bases short and J 4 bases short, with 14 bases between. The CDR3 spans 15 residues. The CDR3 nucleotides read TGTGCCAGCAGCCCGGGAAAGGGATTTTACAATGAGCAGTTCTTC. Amino acids: CASSPGKGFYNEQFF.

This clone was recorded once. The V gene is TRBV4-2, the J gene TRBJ2-5; 9 nucleotides align to TRBD1. This CDR3 has 15 amino acids. J gave up 4 bases and V 4 bases, and 7 bases lay outside the gene matches. CDR1 LGHNA and CDR2 YNFKEQ come from the germline V gene. The CDR3 DNA reads TGTGCCAGCAGCCCAGGGGACAGGGCTACAGAGACCCAGTACTTC. Translating it yields CASSPGDRATETQYF.

The rearrangement uses TRBV30 and TRBJ2-5; 9 nucleotides line up with TRBD1. The CDR3 spans 13 residues. V dropped 5 bases and J dropped 8; count of bases not matched to a gene: 9. Germline V gene sequence: CDR1 GTSNPN, CDR2 SVGIG (reference sequence). CDR3 residues: CAWEQGAQVTQYF. The CDR3 DNA reads TGTGCCTGGGAACAGGGGGCGCAAGTAACCCAGTACTTC.

This rearrangement joins TRBV5-5 to TRBJ1-2, with 8 bases aligning to TRBD1. The germline CDR1 and CDR2 sequences are SGHKS and YYEKEE (reference sequence). J gave up 4 bases and V 1 base, and 9 bases lay outside the gene matches. CDR3 size: 16 residues. CDR3 sequence: CASSLIPGQDFYGYTF. DNA for the CDR3: TGTGCCAGCAGCTTGATACCGGGACAGGATTTCTATGGCTACACCTTC.

The chain has TRBV6-1 and TRBJ2-3, with no clear D. Germline V gene sequence: CDR1 MNHNS, CDR2 SASEGT. Trimming removed 0 bases from V and 2 bases from J, with 12 bases in between. The CDR3 loop spans 16 amino acids. The CDR3 nucleotides are TGTGCCAGCAGTGAAGCTGGGCGGTCTTACACAGATACGCAGTATTTT. This encodes CASSEAGRSYTDTQYF.

The rearrangement uses TRBV6-5 and TRBJ2-7; perhaps TRBD1 as D (5 bases). The V gene's germline CDR1 is MNHEY and CDR2 SVGAGI. The length of the CDR3 is 15 residues. Deletions cut 0 bases from V and 5 bases from J, with 14 bases between. The CDR3 nucleotides are TGTGCCAGCAGTTACTCGAGTTCTGGGGCCGACGAGCAGTACTTC. Protein: CASSYSSSGADEQYF.

This chain uses TRBV19 with TRBJ1-1; D may be TRBD1 (5 bases). Germline CDR1 and CDR2: LNHDA and SQIVND (reference sequence). V was cut by 7 bases and J by 1 base, with 19 bases left in between. The CDR3 runs 16 residues. Written as DNA, the CDR3 is TGTGCCAGTATAGGTAGGGGCCCCCCGGGGAACACTGAAGCTTTCTTT. It translates to CASIGRGPPGNTEAFF.

The gene calls are TRBV19 and TRBJ1-1; the match to TRBD1 covers 11 bases. V gave up 5 bases and J gave up 4 bases; unmatched junction bases: 12. The CDR3 is 17 residues long. Germline CDR1 LNHDA, CDR2 SQIVND (reference sequence). Here the CDR3 DNA reads TGTGCCAGTAGTCCCAGGGACAGGGGGTTGGAGGGCACTGAAGCTTTCTTT. This gives the protein CASSPRDRGLEGTEAFF. Full variable domain (missing parts from reference TRBV19 and TRBJ1-1): DGGITQSPKYLFRKEGQNVTLSCEQNLNHDAMYWYRQDPGQGLRLIYYSQIVNDFQKGDIAEGYSVSREKKESFPLTVTSAQKNPTAFYLCASSPRDRGLEGTEAFFGQGTRLTVV.

The chain uses TRBV12-3 or TRBV12-4 and TRBJ1-5; D gene unclear. CDR3 size: 13 residues. V shed 5 bases and J shed 3 bases, with 8 bases lying between them. The CDR3 nucleotides read TGTGCCAGCAGTCCCCAATTCAATCAGCCCCAGCATTTT. Its protein product is CASSPQFNQPQHF.

This clone was recorded only once. The chain has TRBV5-4 and TRBJ1-2, with 8 bases that match TRBD1. Germline loops: CDR1 SGHNT, CDR2 YYREEE (reference sequence). The CDR3 is 16 amino acids. V shed 1 base and J 7 bases; nucleotides not matched to a gene: 12. The CDR3 here is CASSLPGQGKVSGYTF. CDR3 DNA sequence: TGTGCCAGCAGCTTGCCCGGACAGGGCAAAGTATCTGGCTACACCTTC. Full variable domain (remainder filled in from reference TRBV5-4 and TRBJ1-2): ETGVTQSPTHLIKTRGQQVTLRCSSQSGHNTVSWYQQALGQGPQFIFQYYREEENGRGNFPPRFSGLQFPNYSSELNVNALELDDSALYLCASSLPGQGKVSGYTFGSGTRLTVV.

This chain joins TRBV6-1 and TRBJ2-2; TRBD1 is a possible D gene (6 bases). The V gene lost 1 base and the J gene lost 6 bases, with 12 bases spanning the gap. CDR3 size: 15 residues. CDR1 is MNHNS, CDR2 SASEGT, per germline. The CDR3 sequence is CASSEVTGTPGELFF. CDR3 DNA sequence: TGTGCCAGCAGTGAAGTCACAGGGACCCCCGGGGAGCTGTTTTTT.

The chain employs TRBV6-6 and TRBJ2-1; TRBD1 is a possible D gene (5 bases). Germline V gene lookup returns CDR1 MNHNY and CDR2 SVGAGI (reference sequence). This CDR3 has 12 amino acids. Trimming removed 5 bases from V and 7 bases from J, with 9 bases in between. The CDR3: CASSTQGNEQFF. The CDR3 DNA sequence: TGTGCCAGCAGTACTCAGGGTAATGAGCAGTTCTTC.

CDR3: CASSLSGGAYNEQFF. CDR3 bases: TGTGCCAGCAGCTTAAGCGGGGGGGCCTACAATGAGCAGTTCTTC. The chain recombines TRBV7-2 with TRBJ2-1, with 10 bases identical to TRBD2. The germline CDR1 and CDR2 sequences are SGHTA and FQGNSA. V was pared by 2 bases and J by 2 bases, with 0 bases of the junction left unmatched. The CDR3 runs to 15 residues.